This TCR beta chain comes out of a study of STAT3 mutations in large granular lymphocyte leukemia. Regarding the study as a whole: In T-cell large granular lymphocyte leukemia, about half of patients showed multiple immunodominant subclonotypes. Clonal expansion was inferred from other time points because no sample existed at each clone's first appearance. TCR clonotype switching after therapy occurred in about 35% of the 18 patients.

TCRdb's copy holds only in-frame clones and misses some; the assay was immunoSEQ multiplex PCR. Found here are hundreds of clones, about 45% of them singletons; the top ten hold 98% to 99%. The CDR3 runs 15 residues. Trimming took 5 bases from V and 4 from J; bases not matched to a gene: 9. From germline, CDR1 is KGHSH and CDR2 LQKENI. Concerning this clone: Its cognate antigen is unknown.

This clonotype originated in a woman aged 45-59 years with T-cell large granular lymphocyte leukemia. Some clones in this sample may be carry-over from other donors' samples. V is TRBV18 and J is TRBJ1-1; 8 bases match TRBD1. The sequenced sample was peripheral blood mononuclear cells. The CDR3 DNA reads TGTGCCAGCTCATTCGGACAGGGTGGCACCACTGAAGCTTTCTTT. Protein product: CASSFGQGGTTEAFF.